The 5 T cell receptor beta chains presented below share a single source sample, sequenced in a study of blood T cell repertoires in COVID-19. Only in-frame clones appear in the TCRdb table, and some are missing; sequencing was by immunoSEQ multiplex PCR. The sample has 100,000 to 120,000 clones, 88% seen once; the top ten hold approximately 3.5%. Sequencing was done on a sample of peripheral blood. The receptor source for this set is a woman between 50 and 59 years old with acute or convalescent COVID-19.

The rearrangement links TRBV19 to TRBJ1-5; D remains unclear. V lost 7 bases and J 5 bases, leaving 12 bases between the germline ends. Germline values: CDR1 LNHDA, CDR2 SQIVND (reference sequence). The CDR3 contains 13 residues. CDR3 in amino acids: CASTPYPDQPQHF. The CDR3 DNA sequence: TGTGCCAGTACCCCTTACCCGGATCAGCCCCAGCATTTT.

V usage is TRBV18 and J usage is TRBJ1-2; TRBD1 matches 8 bases. Germline V gives CDR1 KGHSH, CDR2 LQKENI. Losses at the gene ends were 6 bases for V and 8 bases for J; bases not matched to a gene: 14. The length of the CDR3 is 15 residues. Here the CDR3 reads CASSPDRAHMGGYTF. CDR3 DNA sequence: TGTGCCAGCTCCCCGGACAGGGCCCATATGGGAGGCTACACCTTC. Looking up the rest from reference TRBV18 and TRBJ1-2 gives the full variable domain: NAGVMQNPRHLVRRRGQEARLRCSPMKGHSHVYWYRQLPEEGLKFMVYLQKENIIDESGMPKERFSAEFPKEGPSILRIQQVVRGDSAAYFCASSPDRAHMGGYTFGSGTRLTVV.

The J gene is TRBJ2-5, the V gene TRBV27, with D possibly matching TRBD1 (7 bases). The germline V and J ends were trimmed by 0 bases and 4 bases, with 27 bases remaining between them. Germline V gene data show CDR1 as MNHEY and CDR2 as SMNVEV (reference sequence). CDR3 length: 20 residues. The CDR3 loop is CASSLSGRWRGLPEAETQYF. The DNA for the CDR3 is TGTGCCAGCAGTTTATCGGGGAGGTGGAGGGGGCTCCCGGAGGCAGAGACCCAGTACTTC.

Here the CDR3 DNA reads TGTGCCAGCAGCTTGGGCCCCCCAGGGGTAACTGGAAACACCATATATTTT. Translation gives CASSLGPPGVTGNTIYF. The chain combines TRBV5-4 with TRBJ1-3, with D possibly matching TRBD1 (6 bases). Germline values: CDR1 SGHNT, CDR2 YYREEE (reference sequence). The CDR3 extends over 17 amino acids. Trimming pared 0 bases from V and 2 bases from J, leaving 15 bases between.

V usage is TRBV4-2 and J usage is TRBJ2-7; 8 positions agree with TRBD2. The length of the CDR3 is 16 residues. In germline, CDR1 is LGHNA, CDR2 YNFKEQ. The trim removed 0 bases at V and 1 base at J, leaving 5 bases unmatched. CDR3 amino acids: CASSQDWASGSYEQYF. CDR3 nucleotides: TGTGCCAGCAGCCAAGATTGGGCTAGCGGGTCCTACGAGCAGTACTTC.